The next 24 T cell receptor beta chains were all read from a single sample in a study of blood T cell repertoires in COVID-19. Sequencing used immunoSEQ multiplex PCR; TCRdb keeps in-frame clones, though not all of them. The sample has 65,000 to 90,000 clones, around 90% seen once. The sample comprised peripheral blood. These receptors came from a human donor in a cohort sampled during active COVID-19.

This rearrangement joins TRBV13 to TRBJ2-3; 15 bases match TRBD2. The germline V gene has CDR1 PRHDT and CDR2 FYEKMQ (reference sequence). The CDR3 extends over 21 amino acids. With 4 bases clipped from V and 1 base from J, the junction kept 15 bases outside the gene matches. The CDR3 sequence: CASSSRPGTSGGPSGTDTQYF. In DNA, the CDR3 is TGTGCCAGCAGCTCCCGCCCCGGGACTAGCGGGGGGCCGTCTGGCACAGATACGCAGTATTTT.

The rearrangement uses TRBV12-3 or TRBV12-4 and TRBJ2-7; D may be TRBD1 (5 bases). The length of the CDR3 is 13 residues. The V and J ends lost 3 bases and 3 bases respectively, with 9 bases between them. CDR3: CASSLGPNYEQYF. The CDR3 nucleotides are TGTGCCAGCAGTTTGGGGCCGAACTACGAGCAGTACTTC.

J is TRBJ2-2 and V is TRBV2; D is perhaps TRBD1 (6 bases). Per germline, CDR1 SNHLY and CDR2 FYNNEI. V was pared by 9 bases and J by 7 bases, with 9 bases between. This CDR3 is built from 11 residues. Here the CDR3 DNA reads TGTGCCAGAAAGGGGGTCGGGGAGCTGTTTTTT. It is translated as CARKGVGELFF. The variable domain in full, with the rest retrieved from reference TRBV2 and TRBJ2-2, is EPEVTQTPSHQVTQMGQEVILRCVPISNHLYFYWYRQILGQKVEFLVSFYNNEISEKSEIFDDQFSVERPDGSNFTLKIRSTKLEDSAMYFCARKGVGELFFGEGSRLTVL.

V gene TRBV19 combines with J gene TRBJ1-5, with D maybe TRBD1 (5 bases). Trimming shortened V by 6 bases and J by 1 base, and 19 bases separated the two germline ends. The germline V gene has CDR1 LNHDA and CDR2 SQIVND (reference sequence). The length of the CDR3 is 17 residues. The CDR3 spells CASRNAWGGESNQPQHF. DNA of the CDR3: TGTGCCAGTAGGAATGCTTGGGGAGGGGAGAGCAATCAGCCCCAGCATTTT.

The chain employs TRBV6-5 and TRBJ2-6; 7 nucleotides align to TRBD2. Germline values: CDR1 MNHEY, CDR2 SVGAGI. The CDR3 has 14 residues. With V trimmed by 7 bases and J by 3 bases, 3 bases remained unmatched. The CDR3 loop is CASNSGGGANVLTF. As DNA, the CDR3 is TGTGCCAGCAATTCGGGGGGTGGGGCCAACGTCCTGACTTTC.

The genes are TRBV12-5 and TRBJ1-2, with D possibly matching TRBD1 (6 bases). The CDR3 length is 12 residues. V was trimmed by 8 bases and J by 4 bases, leaving 11 bases between them. Germline-derived CDR1 and CDR2 are LGHNT and FRNRAP. The CDR3 protein is CASTGTGYGYTF. In nucleotides, the CDR3 is TGTGCTAGTACAGGGACCGGCTATGGCTACACCTTC.

This chain links TRBV7-9 with TRBJ1-2; possible D gene TRBD1, 6 bases. The CDR3 totals 17 residues. Germline loops: CDR1 SEHNR, CDR2 FQNEAQ (reference sequence). Between the trimmed V and J ends, which lost 0 bases and 2 bases, there was a span of 16 bases. In DNA, the CDR3 is TGTGCCAGCAGCTTAGCTCGGGGGGCGGCCCGAAACTATGGCTACACCTTC. It encodes CASSLARGAARNYGYTF.

The chain has TRBV2 and TRBJ2-6, with 10 bases matching TRBD1. J lost 3 bases, V lost 6 bases, and 2 bases had no gene match. Germline V CDR1 and CDR2: SNHLY, FYNNEI. CDR3 length: 15 residues. CDR3 coding DNA: TGTGCCAGCAGGACAGGGGGCCGTGGGGCCAACGTCCTGACTTTC. This codes for CASRTGGRGANVLTF.

The J gene is TRBJ2-3, the V gene TRBV7-2; 8 positions agree with TRBD2. CDR3 length: 15 residues. Germline V gene lookup returns CDR1 SGHTA and CDR2 FQGNSA. V dropped 3 bases and J dropped 2; count of bases not matched to a gene: 4. CDR3 sequence reads: CASSFERGTTDTQYF. The CDR3, as DNA: TGTGCCAGCAGCTTTGAGCGGGGGACCACAGATACGCAGTATTTT.

The chain joins TRBV5-1 to TRBJ2-2, with a possible D match to TRBD1 (6 bases). Per germline, CDR1 SGHRS and CDR2 YFSETQ. Trimming stripped 5 bases from V and 3 bases from J, with 8 bases between. The CDR3 contains 13 residues. The CDR3 DNA follows: TGCGCCAGCAGTTCAGGGGACACCGGGGAGCTGTTTTTT. Its translation is CASSSGDTGELFF.

V usage is TRBV19 and J usage is TRBJ1-1; a possible D gene is TRBD1 (5 bases). The CDR3 extends over 15 amino acids. The germline V gene has CDR1 LNHDA and CDR2 SQIVND (reference sequence). Between the trimmed V and J ends, which lost 7 bases and 0 bases, there was a span of 15 bases. CDR3 in DNA: TGTGCCAGTAAACTGACAGAAACATTGAACACTGAAGCTTTCTTT. Amino acid sequence: CASKLTETLNTEAFF.

This CDR3 is CASLPQQVGNTGELFF. In nucleotides, the CDR3 is TGTGCCAGCTTACCCCAACAGGTCGGGAACACCGGGGAGCTGTTTTTT. The chain combines TRBV18 with TRBJ2-2; tentative D call: TRBD1 (5 bases). The V end was cut by 7 bases, the J end by 1 base, with 16 bases between. The length of the CDR3 is 16 residues. Germline CDR1 and CDR2: KGHSH and LQKENI.

CDR3 amino acids: CASSSGQVSYNEQFF. The CDR3 DNA is TGTGCCAGCAGCTCGGGACAGGTCTCCTACAATGAGCAGTTCTTC. This chain connects TRBV13 to TRBJ2-1; 8 nucleotides agree with TRBD1. Trimming at V came to 4 bases and at J to 0 bases, leaving 2 bases not matched to a gene. The CDR3 spans 15 residues. Germline values: CDR1 PRHDT, CDR2 FYEKMQ (reference sequence).

The V and J genes are TRBV30 and TRBJ2-1; D remains ambiguous. The CDR3 extends over 14 amino acids. CDR1 and CDR2 from the germline V gene are GTSNPN and SVGIG (reference sequence). Trimming took off 4 bases at V and 4 bases at J, with 14 bases between the two ends. CDR3 in amino acids: CAWTPGAPYNEQFF. CDR3 bases: TGTGCCTGGACGCCCGGTGCCCCATACAATGAGCAGTTCTTC.

The rearrangement joins TRBV24-1 to TRBJ2-3; 7 bases align to TRBD1. Germline trimming cut 3 bases from V and 2 bases from J; bases unmatched to any gene: 7. This CDR3 has 16 amino acids. The germline gives CDR1 KGHDR, CDR2 SFDVKD. The CDR3: CATSDPRDSHTDTQYF. The DNA of the CDR3 is TGTGCCACCAGTGATCCACGGGACAGCCACACAGATACGCAGTATTTT.

This chain connects TRBV11-2 to TRBJ2-5; D gene unclear. Germline V gene lookup returns CDR1 SGHAT and CDR2 FQNNGV. The CDR3 loop spans 11 amino acids. Trimming shortened V by 3 bases and J by 5 bases, and 4 bases separated the two germline ends. CDR3 sequence (DNA): TGTGCCAGCAGCTTGTCGGAGACCCAGTACTTC. Its protein is CASSLSETQYF.

As DNA, the CDR3 is TGTGCCAGCAGCTTGGCCAATGGTCAGACCGGGGAGCTGTTTTTT. It specifies CASSLANGQTGELFF. The chain couples TRBV5-6 to TRBJ2-2; D is uncertain. The length of the CDR3 is 15 residues. From germline, CDR1 is SGHDT and CDR2 YYEEEE. Trimming cost V 0 bases and J 5 bases, with 11 bases left between them.

V is TRBV28 and J is TRBJ1-1, with D perhaps TRBD1 (6 bases). The CDR3 totals 17 residues. The germline V and J ends were trimmed by 6 bases and 0 bases, with 20 bases remaining between them. Germline-derived CDR1 and CDR2 are MDHEN and SYDVKM. CDR3 sequence: CASSSAGGATMNTEAFF. CDR3 nucleotides: TGTGCCAGCAGCTCAGCCGGGGGGGCTACAATGAACACTGAAGCTTTCTTT.

The chain is built from TRBV7-9 and TRBJ1-4; 7 bases map to TRBD1. Germline CDR1 SEHNR, CDR2 FQNEAQ (reference sequence). V trimming: 4 bases; J trimming: 8 bases; junction bases outside the gene matches: 19. The CDR3 has 18 amino acids. For the CDR3, the DNA is TGTGCCAGCAGCTCGATAGGTTTTCAGGGGGAGTGGAAGGAAAAACTGTTTTTT. Translated: CASSSIGFQGEWKEKLFF.

The table lists this clone with many counts. The V call is TRBV6-5, the J call TRBJ2-7; 14 nucleotides align to TRBD2. Losses at the gene ends were 5 bases for V and 6 bases for J; bases not matched to a gene: 3. This CDR3 is 14 amino acids long. Germline V gene sequence: CDR1 MNHEY, CDR2 SVGAGI. CDR3 loop: CASSRLAGGPEQYF. DNA of the CDR3: TGTGCCAGCAGTCGACTAGCGGGGGGGCCCGAGCAGTACTTC.

This clone was found a few times. V gene TRBV29-1 combines with J gene TRBJ1-2, with TRBD1 as a possible D gene (5 bases). This CDR3 spans 13 amino acids. Germline V gene sequence: CDR1 SQVTM, CDR2 ANQGSEA. V was clipped by 3 bases and J by 4 bases, with 12 bases between them. The CDR3 is CSVEIRDRYGYTF. CDR3 nucleotides: TGCAGCGTTGAGATCAGGGATCGCTATGGCTACACCTTC.

The chain couples TRBV18 to TRBJ2-5; 7 nucleotides align to TRBD2. The CDR3 has 16 amino acids. V shed 0 bases, J shed 1 base, and the junction held 5 bases outside the gene matches. The V gene's germline CDR1 is KGHSH and CDR2 LQKENI. CDR3 DNA sequence: TGTGCCAGCTCACCACCGACGCGGGGGACCCAAGAGACCCAGTACTTC. Protein sequence: CASSPPTRGTQETQYF.

V usage is TRBV10-3 and J usage is TRBJ1-3; D ambiguous. Germline V gives CDR1 ENHRY, CDR2 SYGVKD. CDR3 length equals 14 residues. Trimming removed 10 bases at V and 2 bases at J, with 15 bases between. The DNA for the CDR3 is TGTGCCACTACCCCCGGGGTCACTGGAAACACCATATATTTT. Amino acids: CATTPGVTGNTIYF.

The V and J genes are TRBV19 and TRBJ2-3; possible D gene TRBD2, 6 bases. CDR3 length: 14 residues. Germline V CDR1 and CDR2: LNHDA, SQIVND (reference sequence). V dropped 7 bases and J dropped 7 bases, with 18 bases sitting between them. DNA of the CDR3: TGTGCCAGTACCCCCTCTGGGGGGAAAAATACGCAGTATTTT. Protein product: CASTPSGGKNTQYF.